This entry concerns a single T cell receptor (beta chain). The J segment lost 3 bases and the V segment lost 5 bases, leaving 12 bases of the junction unmatched. The length of the CDR3 is 17 residues. Germline V gives CDR1 SGHAT, CDR2 FQNNGV. This sample stems from a study of T cells after yellow fever vaccination. Study-level background: In the case of low-cell-number fractions, SMART-Seq v4 Ultra Low Input was used for preparation.

TCRdb independently ran MiXCR on the 5' RACE reads; one entry per CDR3 protein. The top ten hold 18% of the sample, which has roughly 300,000 distinct CDR3 sequences, 6.5% to 8.5% seen once. The receptor was derived from a young man who received the YFV17D yellow fever vaccine. The material sequenced was PBMCs, taken 35 to 50 days after the first yellow fever vaccination. J is TRBJ2-2 and V is TRBV11-2, with 7 bases fitting TRBD2. CDR3 sequence reads: CASSLGASGDYTGELFF. As DNA, the CDR3 is TGTGCCAGCAGCCTAGGGGCCAGCGGGGACTACACCGGGGAGCTGTTTTTT.